A selection of T cell receptor beta chains follows, all from one sample in a study of cytomegalovirus exposure and HLA in healthy donors. Generated by immunoSEQ multiplex PCR, the TCRdb table keeps only in-frame clones and is missing some. Of 100,000 to 150,000 clones listed, approximately 78% were seen once; the top ten hold 11%. The sample comprised PBMCs. These receptors all come from a man aged 30 to 39 in good health and CMV-seropositive. The CDR3 runs from the conserved cysteine through the conserved F or W. D genes are given only for firm matches. Clone size is not always given. Where it is, it says once, few, many or a class for expanded clones.

V gene	D gene	clone size	J gene	CDR3 DNA	CDR3 protein
TRBV5-1	.	.	TRBJ2-3	TGCGCCAGCAGCTTGGGTAGAGCGGGACACACAGATACGCAGTATTTT	CASSLGRAGHTDTQYF
TRBV6-5	.	.	TRBJ2-5	TGTGCCAGCAGTTACTCCCCGAGGCCATCTAAGGAGACCCAGTACTTC	CASSYSPRPSKETQYF
TRBV28	.	.	TRBJ2-5	TGTGCCAGCAGTTTCCTGGACAGCCCAAAAGAGACCCAGTACTTC	CASSFLDSPKETQYF
TRBV29-1	.	.	TRBJ1-1	TGCAGCGTCAAAATCGACAGGCTGGGAGCTTTCTTT	CSVKIDRLGAFF
TRBV6-6	.	few	TRBJ2-7	TGTGCCACCAAGGGACGGGAGAGGCACGAGCAGTACTTC	CATKGRERHEQYF
TRBV10-3	TRBD2	.	TRBJ2-3	TGTGCCATCAGTGATGAGACTAGCGTTAGCACAGATACGCAGTATTTT	CAISDETSVSTDTQYF
TRBV30	.	once	TRBJ2-1	TGTGCCTGGTCTAGCGAGAGCTCCTACAATGAGCAGTTCTTC	CAWSSESSYNEQFF
TRBV10-1	TRBD2	.	TRBJ2-7	TGCGCCAGCAGTGACGGCGGGGGTTCCTACGAGCAGTACTTC	CASSDGGGSYEQYF
TRBV11-2	TRBD2	.	TRBJ2-5	TGTGCCAGCAGCTTAGATCGGGGAGGGCGAGAGACCCAGTACTTC	CASSLDRGGRETQYF
TRBV4-2	TRBD2	.	TRBJ2-1	TGTGCCAGCAGCAGACGAGCGGGAGAGTACAATGAGCAGTTCTTC	CASSRRAGEYNEQFF
TRBV5-6	TRBD2	.	TRBJ2-3	TGTGCCAGCAGCTTGTCTCCCGGGAGGGTCCCTCTCGTGGATACGCAGTATTTT	CASSLSPGRVPLVDTQYF
TRBV7-3	TRBD1	.	TRBJ2-7	TGTGCCAGCAGCCTCGGACAGGGCGGTGAGCAGTACTTC	CASSLGQGGEQYF
TRBV10-3	TRBD1	.	TRBJ2-7	TGTGCCATCAGTGAACCAGGACAGGGGTTCCACGAGCAGTACTTC	CAISEPGQGFHEQYF
TRBV27	.	once	TRBJ2-7	TGTGCCAGCAGTAGCCGCGGAGATTCCTACGAGCAGTACTTC	CASSSRGDSYEQYF
TRBV28	TRBD2	.	TRBJ2-7	TGTGCCAGCACCAGACTAGCGGGAGGGAGGACTAGCTCCTACGAGCAGTACTTC	CASTRLAGGRTSSYEQYF
TRBV19	.	.	TRBJ1-5	TGTGCCAGTAGTTTGGCAGGCAATCAGCCCCAGCATTTT	CASSLAGNQPQHF
TRBV7-8	TRBD2	.	TRBJ2-7	TGTGCCAGCAGCGGGGGACTAGCGGAAACCTACGAGCAGTACTTC	CASSGGLAETYEQYF
TRBV6-1	TRBD1	.	TRBJ2-7	TGTGCCAGCACCCCGGGACAGCGGACCTACGAGCAGTACTTC	CASTPGQRTYEQYF
TRBV4-1	.	.	TRBJ2-3	TGCGCCAGCAGCCCCTCGGGGGTGGCCACAGATACGCAGTATTTT	CASSPSGVATDTQYF
TRBV4-3	.	.	TRBJ1-1	TGCGCCAGCAGCCAACAGGGTAGAGGGAACACTGAAGCTTTCTTT	CASSQQGRGNTEAFF
TRBV7-2	.	.	TRBJ2-7	TGTGCCAGCTCCGAGACAGTTGCTTACGAGCAGTACTTC	CASSETVAYEQYF
TRBV6-1	.	many	TRBJ2-7	TGTGCCAGCAGTGAAGTCCAGGGTACTCGGAGATACGAGCAGTACTTC	CASSEVQGTRRYEQYF
TRBV7-9	.	.	TRBJ1-1	TGTGCCAGCCGCTTAGGGGGGGGCGCTTTCTTT	CASRLGGGAFF
TRBV6-1	TRBD1	.	TRBJ2-7	TGTGCCAGCAGTGGAAGGACAGGGGCCTACGAGCAGTACTTC	CASSGRTGAYEQYF
TRBV5-6	.	few	TRBJ1-5	TGTGCCAGCAGCTTGGGGGGACAAATCTTGACCCAGCATTTT	CASSLGGQILTQHF
TRBV6-5	TRBD1	.	TRBJ1-5	TGTGCCAGCAAGGAAGGACAGGGTGTCAATCAGCCCCAGCATTTT	CASKEGQGVNQPQHF
TRBV27	.	.	TRBJ2-3	TGTGCCAGCTCTATAGGCGGGACAGGCACAGATACGCAGTATTTT	CASSIGGTGTDTQYF
TRBV2	.	.	TRBJ2-7	TGTGCCAGCAGTGAATGGGCAGGGGGGTCCTACGAGCAGTACTTC	CASSEWAGGSYEQYF
TRBV11-2	TRBD2	.	TRBJ2-5	TGTGCCAGCAGCTTCGGGACTAGGCAAGAGACCCAGTACTTC	CASSFGTRQETQYF
TRBV27	.	few	TRBJ2-7	TGTGCCAGCAGTCCCTTGACTGGAGCAGCCGAGCAGTACTTC	CASSPLTGAAEQYF
TRBV28	.	.	TRBJ2-7	TGTGCCAGCAGTCAGGGTCCGTACGAGCAGTACTTC	CASSQGPYEQYF
TRBV28	.	once	TRBJ1-5	TGTGCCAGCAGAACTTCCGGGACTGAGGGTCAGCCCCAGCATTTT	CASRTSGTEGQPQHF
TRBV6-5	.	.	TRBJ2-2	TGTGCCAGCATTTTAGACCCCCGGGGTTCAGGGGAGCTGTTTTTT	CASILDPRGSGELFF
TRBV5-1	TRBD1	.	TRBJ1-3	TGCGCCAGCAGCCTGGGACAGGGTGAGGCTGGAAACACCATATATTTT	CASSLGQGEAGNTIYF
TRBV9	TRBD1	.	TRBJ2-7	TGTGCCAGCAGCCTCTGGGACAGGGGTTACGAGCAGTACTTC	CASSLWDRGYEQYF
TRBV7-6	TRBD1	few	TRBJ2-5	TGTGCCAGCAGCTTAGGACAGGGCCTGGAGACCCAGTACTTC	CASSLGQGLETQYF
TRBV5-1	TRBD1	.	TRBJ2-7	TGCGCCAGCAGCTTACGGACAGGGGATGGCGAGCAGTACTTC	CASSLRTGDGEQYF
TRBV7-2	.	.	TRBJ2-5	TGTGCCAGCAGCCTCATGGCCACTAGCCAAGAGACCCAGTACTTC	CASSLMATSQETQYF
TRBV11-2	.	.	TRBJ2-1	TGTGCCAGCAGCTTTTCGTTCGGGTCAGAGTCCTACAATGAGCAGTTCTTC	CASSFSFGSESYNEQFF
TRBV11-2	.	.	TRBJ2-7	TGTGCCAGCAGCTGGACAGAAATCTCCTACGAGCAGTACTTC	CASSWTEISYEQYF
TRBV6-1	TRBD1	few	TRBJ1-1	TGTGCCAGCAGTGAATTAGGGGGCCCGAACACTGAAGCTTTCTTT	CASSELGGPNTEAFF
TRBV7-2	.	once	TRBJ2-2	TGTGCCAGCAGCTTAGAACTAGCCTCCGGGGAGCTGTTTTTT	CASSLELASGELFF
TRBV15	TRBD1	.	TRBJ2-7	TGTGCCACCAGCAGACGGGACAGGGGCGAGCAGTACTTC	CATSRRDRGEQYF
TRBV7-9	.	.	TRBJ2-7	TGTTCCAGCAGTTCATCCTACGAGCAGTACTTC	CSSSSSYEQYF
TRBV6-5	.	.	TRBJ1-2	TGTGCCAGCACCATGGCAGGGGATGGCTACACCTTC	CASTMAGDGYTF
TRBV4-3	.	.	TRBJ1-2	TGCGCCAGCAGCCAAGAAGTCAGTGACTATGGCTACACCTTC	CASSQEVSDYGYTF
TRBV5-1	TRBD2	.	TRBJ2-7	TGCGCCAGCAGCCCTAGTCGACCTTGGGCTAGCGGAGCCTACGAGCAGTACTTC	CASSPSRPWASGAYEQYF
TRBV9	.	once	TRBJ2-7	TGTGCCAGCAGCGGACAAGGCCTGCCCTACGAGCAGTACTTC	CASSGQGLPYEQYF
TRBV6-5	TRBD1	.	TRBJ2-3	TGTGTCAGCAGTCGCCAGGGACAGTACACAGATACGCAGTATTTT	CVSSRQGQYTDTQYF
TRBV6-5	.	.	TRBJ2-7	TGTGCCAGCAGTTACAGTAGTAGCGTCGAGCAGTACTTC	CASSYSSSVEQYF
TRBV11-1	TRBD2	.	TRBJ2-5	TGTGCCAGCAGCCCCAGGACTAGCGGAAACCAAGAGACCCAGTACTTC	CASSPRTSGNQETQYF
TRBV30	TRBD2	.	TRBJ2-3	TGTGCCTGGAGTTGGGTAGCGGGAGGCCGCACAGATACGCAGTATTTT	CAWSWVAGGRTDTQYF
TRBV2	TRBD2	.	TRBJ2-7	TGTGCCAGCAGGGATGGACTAGCGGGAGGGGGCGAGCAGTACTTC	CASRDGLAGGGEQYF
TRBV5-4	TRBD2	once	TRBJ2-3	TGTGCCAGCAGCCCGAAAAGAGGAGGGAGGGTTCGCCAAGATACGCAGTATTTT	CASSPKRGGRVRQDTQYF
TRBV5-1	TRBD1	.	TRBJ1-2	TGCGCCAGCAGCCCGGAGGGGGCGGATGGCTACACCTTC	CASSPEGADGYTF
TRBV30	.	.	TRBJ1-1	TGTGCCTGGAGTGTGGGGCACCCGGGCACTGAAGCTTTCTTT	CAWSVGHPGTEAFF
TRBV5-6	TRBD2	.	TRBJ2-7	TGTGCCAGCGGGGGCAGCGGGAGCTACGAGCAGTACTTC	CASGGSGSYEQYF
TRBV14	.	few	TRBJ2-6	TGTGCCAGCAGCCGTCGGTCCGGGGCCAACGTCCTGACTTTC	CASSRRSGANVLTF
TRBV7-2	.	.	TRBJ2-7	TGTGCCAGCAGCTTAGTCGCAGGGGAATGGGCCTACGAGCAGTACTTC	CASSLVAGEWAYEQYF
TRBV7-7	TRBD1	few	TRBJ2-5	TGTGCTAGCAGCCGGGACAGGGGAGGGGAGACCCAGTACTTC	CASSRDRGGETQYF